The rows below give T cell receptor beta chains drawn from one sample of a study of T cell responses to AZD1222 COVID-19 vaccine. The table came from immunoSEQ multiplex PCR; TCRdb's copy has only in-frame clones and leaves some out. Of more than 80,000 clones in the sample, 65% to 90% were seen once. This sample comprised peripheral blood, obtained on day 0 of AZD1222 vaccination. The source is an adult in good health. The CDR3 runs from the conserved cysteine through the conserved F or W. Fields, in order: V gene, clone size, D gene, J gene, CDR3 DNA, CDR3 protein. The D gene is left open where the match is weak. Rows may omit the clone size; those that give it use once, few, many or a size class.

v_call: TRBV5-5
clone_size: NA
d_call: NA
j_call: TRBJ1-2
cdr3_nt: TGTGCCAGCAGCTTGGTCGAAATCTATGGCTACACCTTC
cdr3_aa: CASSLVEIYGYTF

v_call: TRBV6-6
clone_size: NA
d_call: NA
j_call: TRBJ1-3
cdr3_nt: TGTGCCAGCAGTGGACAAGCCTCCTCTGGAAACACCATATATTTT
cdr3_aa: CASSGQASSGNTIYF

v_call: TRBV21-1
clone_size: few
d_call: NA
j_call: TRBJ2-1
cdr3_nt: TGTGCCAGCAGCAAAAGGAGGGGGACTAGCGGGAGAAGCTTCTACGGTGAGCAGTTCTTC
cdr3_aa: CASSKRRGTSGRSFYGEQFF

v_call: TRBV28
clone_size: NA
d_call: NA
j_call: TRBJ1-4
cdr3_nt: TGTGCCAGCAGTTCCCCCCGGAAACGAGGTGAAAAACTGTTTTTT
cdr3_aa: CASSSPRKRGEKLFF

v_call: TRBV10-3
clone_size: NA
d_call: NA
j_call: TRBJ1-3
cdr3_nt: TGTGCCATCAGTGATTCGGGCTCTGGAAACACCATATATTTT
cdr3_aa: CAISDSGSGNTIYF

v_call: TRBV3-1/TRBV3-2
clone_size: NA
d_call: TRBD2
j_call: TRBJ2-7
cdr3_nt: TGTGCCAGCAGCCCGGCGGGGGTTAGCGAGCAGTACTTC
cdr3_aa: CASSPAGVSEQYF

v_call: TRBV28
clone_size: NA
d_call: NA
j_call: TRBJ1-4
cdr3_nt: TGTGCCAGCAGTTTGGGAGAAAAACTGTTTTTT
cdr3_aa: CASSLGEKLFF

v_call: TRBV2
clone_size: few
d_call: TRBD1
j_call: TRBJ1-2
cdr3_nt: TGTGCCAGCAGGGGGACAGGGGACGGCTACACCTTC
cdr3_aa: CASRGTGDGYTF

v_call: TRBV6-6
clone_size: many
d_call: TRBD1
j_call: TRBJ1-5
cdr3_nt: TGTGCCAGCAGTACAGGGGGCGGCGGCAATCAGCCCCAGCATTTT
cdr3_aa: CASSTGGGGNQPQHF

v_call: TRBV6-2/TRBV6-3
clone_size: many
d_call: NA
j_call: TRBJ1-2
cdr3_nt: TGTGCCAGCAGTTCCGGCAGGGAAACAGATGGCTACACCTTC
cdr3_aa: CASSSGRETDGYTF

v_call: TRBV3-1/TRBV3-2
clone_size: NA
d_call: TRBD1
j_call: TRBJ2-2
cdr3_nt: TGTGCCAGCAGCCAATGGACAGGGGTAGACACCGGGGAGCTGTTTTTT
cdr3_aa: CASSQWTGVDTGELFF

v_call: TRBV5-4
clone_size: NA
d_call: NA
j_call: TRBJ1-2
cdr3_nt: TGTGCCAGCAGCTTGTTCGCGGCTAGTAGTGGCTACACCTTC
cdr3_aa: CASSLFAASSGYTF

v_call: TRBV19
clone_size: once
d_call: NA
j_call: TRBJ1-1
cdr3_nt: TGTGCCAGTAGTATAGCACAGGCCAGGAACACTGAAGCTTTCTTT
cdr3_aa: CASSIAQARNTEAFF

v_call: TRBV19
clone_size: NA
d_call: NA
j_call: TRBJ1-5
cdr3_nt: TGTGCCAGTAGTATAGCAAGAGATAATCAGCCCCAGCATTTT
cdr3_aa: CASSIARDNQPQHF

v_call: TRBV5-1
clone_size: NA
d_call: TRBD1
j_call: TRBJ2-2
cdr3_nt: TGCGCCAGCAGCTTGGGAGAGACAGGGGGCCCTACCGGGGAGCTGTTTTTT
cdr3_aa: CASSLGETGGPTGELFF

v_call: TRBV24-1
clone_size: NA
d_call: NA
j_call: TRBJ1-6
cdr3_nt: TGTGCCACCAGTGATTTTACAGGCCAGAGCTCCTATAATTCACCCCTCCACTTT
cdr3_aa: CATSDFTGQSSYNSPLHF

v_call: TRBV6-4
clone_size: many
d_call: NA
j_call: TRBJ2-2
cdr3_nt: TGTGCCAGCAGTGACAGGGACACCGGGGAGCTGTTTTTT
cdr3_aa: CASSDRDTGELFF

v_call: TRBV5-1
clone_size: NA
d_call: NA
j_call: TRBJ2-1
cdr3_nt: TGCGCCAGCAGCCAGGGGGGCAGAGAGCAGTTCTTC
cdr3_aa: CASSQGGREQFF

v_call: TRBV11-2
clone_size: NA
d_call: NA
j_call: TRBJ1-2
cdr3_nt: TGTGCCAGCAGCTTATGGGGGGAGACTAACTATGGCTACACCTTC
cdr3_aa: CASSLWGETNYGYTF

v_call: TRBV2
clone_size: NA
d_call: TRBD1
j_call: TRBJ1-2
cdr3_nt: TGTGCCAGCAGGAAGGGGGACAGGGACTATGGCTACACCTTC
cdr3_aa: CASRKGDRDYGYTF

v_call: TRBV12-3/TRBV12-4
clone_size: NA
d_call: NA
j_call: TRBJ2-1
cdr3_nt: TGTGCCAGCAGTTTGACGGATGAGCAGTTCTTC
cdr3_aa: CASSLTDEQFF

v_call: TRBV5-4
clone_size: NA
d_call: TRBD1
j_call: TRBJ1-4
cdr3_nt: TGTGCCAGCAGTACCCATCGCGGGACAGTGGCTGAAAAACTGTTTTTT
cdr3_aa: CASSTHRGTVAEKLFF

v_call: TRBV5-1
clone_size: few
d_call: NA
j_call: TRBJ1-4
cdr3_nt: TGCGCCAGCAGCTTGGATGCAACTAATGAAAAACTGTTTTTT
cdr3_aa: CASSLDATNEKLFF

v_call: TRBV29-1
clone_size: once
d_call: NA
j_call: TRBJ2-7
cdr3_nt: TGCAGCGTTGAAGATCTTCAAGGCTACGAGCAGTACTTC
cdr3_aa: CSVEDLQGYEQYF

v_call: TRBV18
clone_size: NA
d_call: TRBD1
j_call: TRBJ2-7
cdr3_nt: TGTGCCAGCTCACCGGGACAGGGATTATACGAGCAGTACTTC
cdr3_aa: CASSPGQGLYEQYF

v_call: TRBV30
clone_size: once
d_call: NA
j_call: TRBJ1-2
cdr3_nt: TGTGCCTGGACCAAAAGGGCCTATGGCTACACCTTC
cdr3_aa: CAWTKRAYGYTF

v_call: TRBV7-2
clone_size: NA
d_call: NA
j_call: TRBJ2-5
cdr3_nt: TGTGCCAGCAGCTTATCCCCCACCCAAGAGACCCAGTACTTC
cdr3_aa: CASSLSPTQETQYF

v_call: TRBV12-5
clone_size: NA
d_call: NA
j_call: TRBJ1-5
cdr3_nt: TGTGCTAGTGGTTTTGGGGGAGGGTCGGATTTCGCCCTGCCCCAGCATTTT
cdr3_aa: CASGFGGGSDFALPQHF

v_call: TRBV28
clone_size: NA
d_call: NA
j_call: TRBJ1-6
cdr3_nt: TGTGCCAGCAGTTTCCGGGACACCATTTCACCCCTCCACTTT
cdr3_aa: CASSFRDTISPLHF

v_call: TRBV19
clone_size: NA
d_call: NA
j_call: TRBJ2-2
cdr3_nt: TGTGCCAGTCGGGGACCCGCGAACACCGGGGAGCTGTTTTTT
cdr3_aa: CASRGPANTGELFF

v_call: TRBV30
clone_size: NA
d_call: TRBD1
j_call: TRBJ2-2
cdr3_nt: TGTGCCTGGACAGGGGGCGTCGCCGGGGAGCTGTTTTTT
cdr3_aa: CAWTGGVAGELFF

v_call: TRBV5-1
clone_size: NA
d_call: NA
j_call: TRBJ2-3
cdr3_nt: TGCGCCAGCAGCTTGGTGGGGACATCTCCGGATACGCAGTATTTT
cdr3_aa: CASSLVGTSPDTQYF

v_call: TRBV19
clone_size: NA
d_call: NA
j_call: TRBJ1-4
cdr3_nt: TGTGCCAGTAGTATTCAGCGATCTAATGAAAAACTGTTTTTT
cdr3_aa: CASSIQRSNEKLFF

v_call: TRBV4-1
clone_size: NA
d_call: NA
j_call: TRBJ1-4
cdr3_nt: TGCGCCAGCAGCGACAGGCAGGGGGAAAAACTGTTTTTT
cdr3_aa: CASSDRQGEKLFF

v_call: TRBV5-4
clone_size: NA
d_call: NA
j_call: TRBJ2-6
cdr3_nt: TGTGCCAGCCACGGAAGGGGATCTGGGGCCAACGTCCTGACTTTC
cdr3_aa: CASHGRGSGANVLTF

v_call: TRBV7-9
clone_size: NA
d_call: NA
j_call: TRBJ1-2
cdr3_nt: TGTGCCAGCAGCTTACCGGAATATTATGGCTACACCTTC
cdr3_aa: CASSLPEYYGYTF

v_call: TRBV18
clone_size: NA
d_call: TRBD1
j_call: TRBJ1-1
cdr3_nt: TGTGCCAGCTCACAGGGATCACAGGGGTGGGACACTGAAGCTTTCTTT
cdr3_aa: CASSQGSQGWDTEAFF

v_call: TRBV19
clone_size: NA
d_call: NA
j_call: TRBJ1-4
cdr3_nt: TGTGCCAGTAGTACACCCCGAGACCCGCGGACTAATGAAAAACTGTTTTTT
cdr3_aa: CASSTPRDPRTNEKLFF

v_call: TRBV5-4
clone_size: NA
d_call: TRBD2
j_call: TRBJ2-1
cdr3_nt: TGTGCCAGCACCATCGGGGGGGGAGCCCTTCCCCGCAATGAGCAGTTCTTC
cdr3_aa: CASTIGGGALPRNEQFF

v_call: TRBV19
clone_size: NA
d_call: NA
j_call: TRBJ1-4
cdr3_nt: TGTGCCAGTAGTCCTCCGGGATTGAGCATTTCAACTAATGAAAAACTGTTTTTT
cdr3_aa: CASSPPGLSISTNEKLFF

v_call: TRBV7-9
clone_size: NA
d_call: TRBD1
j_call: TRBJ2-2
cdr3_nt: TGTGCCAGCAGCTTATTGGGACAGGGGGGCATCAACGCCGGGGAGCTGTTTTTT
cdr3_aa: CASSLLGQGGINAGELFF

v_call: TRBV6-6
clone_size: NA
d_call: NA
j_call: TRBJ1-4
cdr3_nt: TGTGCCAGCAGTCTCGCCGGGCAGGGGTTAGGAACTAATGAAAAACTGTTTTTT
cdr3_aa: CASSLAGQGLGTNEKLFF

v_call: TRBV7-9
clone_size: NA
d_call: TRBD1
j_call: TRBJ2-1
cdr3_nt: TGTGCCAGCAGCCCCCGGGACAGGTACAATGAGCAGTTCTTC
cdr3_aa: CASSPRDRYNEQFF

v_call: TRBV15
clone_size: NA
d_call: NA
j_call: TRBJ1-3
cdr3_nt: TGTGCCACCAGCAGAGATCTGATGGCAGCCTCTGGAAACACCATATATTTT
cdr3_aa: CATSRDLMAASGNTIYF